A single sample gave rise to the 30 T cell receptor beta chains below, sequenced in a study of blood T cell repertoires in COVID-19 (dated by TCRdb to 2019 to 2021). Library preparation employed the immunoSEQ multiplex PCR assay. TCRdb carries this immuneACCESS record with in-frame sequences only. Its versions omit some clonotypes, under half of them owing to an unresolved V gene in the studies checked, with the rest unexplained. The sample includes approximately 270,000 clones, with 70% to 90% observed a single time. 3% of the sample rests with the top ten. Sequenced input: peripheral blood. These receptors all stem from a man younger than 30 with active or convalescent COVID-19.

The rearrangement joins TRBV13 to TRBJ2-1, with a possible D match to TRBD1 (6 bases). This CDR3 spans 15 amino acids. V gave up 5 bases and J gave up 0 bases, with 11 bases separating them. Germline V gene data show CDR1 as PRHDT and CDR2 as FYEKMQ (reference sequence). DNA of the CDR3: TGTGCCAGCAGCGTCGGACAGAGCTCCTACAATGAGCAGTTCTTC. Its protein product is CASSVGQSSYNEQFF.

The genes are TRBV18 and TRBJ2-1, with a possible D match to TRBD1 (6 bases). This CDR3 comprises 14 residues. Germline V gives CDR1 KGHSH, CDR2 LQKENI. V shed 3 bases and J shed 6 bases, with 12 bases lying between them. The CDR3 is CASSPQGTSNEQFF. The CDR3 DNA reads TGTGCCAGCTCACCGCAGGGGACAAGCAATGAGCAGTTCTTC. Supplemented by reference TRBV18 and TRBJ2-1, the full variable domain reads NAGVMQNPRHLVRRRGQEARLRCSPMKGHSHVYWYRQLPEEGLKFMVYLQKENIIDESGMPKERFSAEFPKEGPSILRIQQVVRGDSAAYFCASSPQGTSNEQFFGPGTRLTVL.

This chain links TRBV6-5 with TRBJ2-3; D is unresolved. Germline V gene data show CDR1 as MNHEY and CDR2 as SVGAGI. The germline V and J ends were trimmed by 2 bases and 0 bases, with 9 bases remaining between them. The CDR3 extends over 15 amino acids. The CDR3 bases are TGTGCCAGCAGTTACGCGGAATCTAGCACAGATACGCAGTATTTT. Protein: CASSYAESSTDTQYF.

The chain links TRBV7-8 to TRBJ1-5; maybe TRBD1 (6 bases). Germline V lookup: CDR1 SGHVS, CDR2 FQNEAQ. Trimming removed 0 bases at V and 2 bases at J, with 11 bases between. CDR3 length equals 16 residues. CDR3 DNA: TGTGCCAGCAGCTTAGCACGGGGGGCCGGCAATCAGCCCCAGCATTTT. Amino acid sequence: CASSLARGAGNQPQHF.

J is TRBJ2-3 and V is TRBV7-6; a possible D gene is TRBD1 (5 bases). Germline V gene sequence: CDR1 SGHVS, CDR2 FNYEAQ. The CDR3 consists of 15 residues. Trimming stripped 5 bases from V and 0 bases from J, with 12 bases between. The CDR3 sequence is CASSQGITSTDTQYF. As DNA, the CDR3 is TGTGCCAGCAGCCAGGGAATTACTAGCACAGATACGCAGTATTTT.

The rearrangement uses TRBV11-1 and TRBJ2-5; 8 positions agree with TRBD2. The CDR3 sequence is 14 residues long. Trimming cost V 5 bases and J 4 bases; bases outside gene matches: 6. Germline V CDR1 and CDR2: SGHAT, FQDESV (reference sequence). CDR3 DNA sequence: TGTGCCAGCAGCCCGGGACTAGTCGGAGAGACCCAGTACTTC. It yields the protein CASSPGLVGETQYF.

This chain connects TRBV21-1 to TRBJ1-5. TRBV21-1 is annotated as a pseudogene. This CDR3 region has 16 residues. CDR3 sequence (DNA): TGTGCCAGCAGCAAAGAGCGGGCAGGTCGGGGTCAGCCCCAGCATTTT. Translated, it gives CASSKERAGRGQPQHF.

With regard to this clone: A junction end diverges from the germline sequence, so it may reflect a read error. The J gene is TRBJ2-6, the V gene TRBV24-1; 9 bases line up with TRBD1. Germline V gives CDR1 KGHDR, CDR2 SFDVKD. The CDR3 sequence is 16 residues long. For the CDR3, the DNA is TGTGCCACGGCGGACAGGGGAGTTTCCGGGGCCAACGTTCTGGCTTTC. Translating it yields CATADRGVSGANVLAF.

This clone was seen once. The chain links TRBV10-3 to TRBJ1-1, with 7 bases that match TRBD1. This CDR3 region has 12 residues. Unmatched junction bases numbered 4, after V lost 9 bases and J lost 3 bases. In germline, CDR1 is ENHRY, CDR2 SYGVKD. CDR3 region: CAIRGQDTEAFF. DNA of the CDR3: TGTGCCATAAGGGGGCAGGACACTGAAGCTTTCTTT.

V gene TRBV29-1 combines with J gene TRBJ2-7, with D perhaps matching TRBD2 (5 bases). Germline V gene sequence: CDR1 SQVTM, CDR2 ANQGSEA. V lost 0 bases to trimming and J lost 9 bases, with 9 bases between them. CDR3 length: 11 residues. The CDR3 protein is CSVEDRGLQYF. In nucleotides, the CDR3 is TGCAGCGTTGAAGATCGGGGTTTGCAGTACTTC.

J is TRBJ1-5 and V is TRBV19; D ambiguous. Per germline, CDR1 LNHDA and CDR2 SQIVND (reference sequence). This CDR3 comprises 13 residues. Trimming left V 3 bases short and J 4 bases short, with 7 bases between. Here the CDR3 DNA reads TGTGCCAGTAGTATTCCGAGGAATCAGCCCCAGCATTTT. Its translation is CASSIPRNQPQHF.

The gene calls are TRBV30 and TRBJ2-5; 12 bases line up with TRBD2. The germline CDR1 and CDR2 sequences are GTSNPN and SVGIG (reference sequence). V trimming: 3 bases; J trimming: 2 bases; junction bases outside the gene matches: 13. This CDR3 region has 18 residues. This CDR3 is CAWSASRTSGDIQETQYF. As DNA, the CDR3 is TGTGCCTGGAGCGCATCGAGGACTAGCGGGGATATTCAAGAGACCCAGTACTTC.

V gene TRBV20-1 combines with J gene TRBJ1-6; D not certain. V was clipped by 3 bases and J by 0 bases, with 9 bases between them. Germline CDR1 DFQATT, CDR2 SNEGSKA (reference sequence). This CDR3 region has 15 residues. The CDR3 nucleotides are TGCAGTGCTAGTCCTGACACCTCCTATAATTCACCCCTCCACTTT. This sequence encodes CSASPDTSYNSPLHF.

CDR3 DNA: TGTGCCAGCAGCCGACAGGGGGCAGGCAATGAGCAGTTCTTC. Translating gives CASSRQGAGNEQFF. The chain joins TRBV7-8 to TRBJ2-1, with 10 bases that match TRBD1. Germline V gene lookup returns CDR1 SGHVS and CDR2 FQNEAQ. The trim removed 5 bases at V and 6 bases at J, leaving 4 bases unmatched. CDR3 length: 14 residues.

The chain has TRBV9 and TRBJ2-2; D is undetermined. The CDR3 has 17 residues. CDR1 and CDR2 (germline): SGDLS, YYNGEE. The ends were cut back, 4 bases at V and 1 base at J, with 17 bases in the middle. In DNA form, the CDR3 reads TGTGCCAGCAGCCTAACCCCGCGACCGGGGAACACCGGGGAGCTGTTTTTT. This sequence encodes CASSLTPRPGNTGELFF. The whole variable domain, remainder taken from reference TRBV9 and TRBJ2-2, is DSGVTQTPKHLITATGQRVTLRCSPRSGDLSVYWYQQSLDQGLQFLIQYYNGEERAKGNILERFSAQQFPDLHSELNLSSLELGDSALYFCASSLTPRPGNTGELFFGEGSRLTVL.

This chain links TRBV9 with TRBJ2-2; 7 nucleotides agree with TRBD2. Trimming at V came to 1 base and at J to 11 bases, leaving 5 bases not matched to a gene. CDR3 length: 13 residues. CDR1 and CDR2 from the germline V gene are SGDLS and YYNGEE. The CDR3 bases are TGTGCCAGCAGCGTACGGGGGAGGGGAGAGCTGTTTTTT. Translating it yields CASSVRGRGELFF.

The CDR3 here is CASSLGGLADSYEQYF. CDR3 bases: TGTGCCAGCAGCTTAGGAGGACTAGCGGACTCCTACGAGCAGTACTTC. The gene calls are TRBV7-9 and TRBJ2-7; the match to TRBD2 covers 10 bases. Germline trimming cut 1 base from V and 0 bases from J; bases unmatched to any gene: 3. There are 16 residues in the CDR3. Germline-derived CDR1 and CDR2 are SEHNR and FQNEAQ (reference sequence).

The V and J genes are TRBV4-2 and TRBJ1-1, with D uncertain. Deletions cut 3 bases from V and 2 bases from J, with 13 bases between. The germline V gene encodes CDR1 LGHNA and CDR2 YNFKEQ. The CDR3 consists of 15 residues. The CDR3 here is CASSQEPGLNTEAFF. The CDR3 nucleotides are TGTGCCAGCAGCCAGGAACCGGGTCTCAACACTGAAGCTTTCTTT.

The chain has TRBV27 and TRBJ2-1; no clear D gene. The CDR3 length is 13 residues. Per germline, CDR1 MNHEY and CDR2 SMNVEV (reference sequence). V shed 3 bases and J shed 7 bases, with 10 bases lying between them. The CDR3 region is CASSFGPDNEQFF. CDR3 DNA sequence: TGTGCCAGCAGTTTTGGGCCGGATAATGAGCAGTTCTTC.

The V gene is TRBV7-9, the J gene TRBJ1-4, with no clear D. This CDR3 contains 15 residues. Per the germline V gene, CDR1 is SEHNR and CDR2 is FQNEAQ (reference sequence). V lost 1 base and J 4 bases, leaving 10 bases between the germline ends. In DNA, the CDR3 is TGTGCCAGCAGCTTAGAGCGGGCAGTTAATGAAAAACTGTTTTTT. This encodes CASSLERAVNEKLFF.

V usage is TRBV10-2 and J usage is TRBJ2-7, with 9 nucleotides matching TRBD2. CDR3 length equals 13 residues. The V gene end was trimmed by 7 bases and the J gene end by 5 bases; junction bases not matched to a gene: 6. The V gene's germline CDR1 is WSHSY and CDR2 SAAADI. The CDR3 nucleotides read TGCGCCAGCACCGGGACTAGCTCTCACGAGCAGTACTTC. Its translation: CASTGTSSHEQYF.

This chain links TRBV6-1 with TRBJ1-5, with a possible D match to TRBD1 (5 bases). The CDR3 runs 11 residues. CDR1 is MNHNS and CDR2 is SASEGT in the germline V gene. V lost 1 base, J lost 14 bases, and 9 bases lay in between. The CDR3 DNA sequence: TGTGCCAGCAGTGAAGGCAGGGAAAAGCATTTT. Its protein is CASSEGREKHF.

The chain links TRBV6-2 or TRBV6-3 to TRBJ2-1; tentatively, D is TRBD2 (5 bases). Trimming took 5 bases from V and 3 from J, leaving 14 bases between them. The CDR3 loop spans 15 amino acids. Germline V gene lookup returns CDR1 MNHEY and CDR2 SVGEGT. The chain's CDR3 is CASSRTALRYNEQFF. The CDR3, as DNA: TGTGCCAGCAGTCGGACTGCCCTCCGCTACAATGAGCAGTTCTTC.

With respect to this clone: The junction and the germline gene differ at one end; a read error may be behind it. The chain is built from TRBV7-9 and TRBJ2-1; TRBD1 matches 9 bases. Looked up from germline, CDR1 is SEHNR and CDR2 is FQNEAQ (reference sequence). The CDR3 contains 17 residues. The CDR3 reads CASNLQDRGEVVDEQFF. The CDR3, as DNA: TGTGCCAGCAACTTACAGGACAGGGGCGAAGTTGTGGATGAGCAGTTCTTC.

The J gene is TRBJ2-6, the V gene TRBV6-2 or TRBV6-3; tentative D call: TRBD1 (5 bases). Trimming shortened V by 4 bases and J by 5 bases, and 21 bases separated the two germline ends. The V gene's germline CDR1 is MNHEY and CDR2 SVGEGT. This CDR3 is 18 amino acids long. CDR3 protein: CASSSIPRKGIRANVLTF. For the CDR3, the DNA is TGTGCCAGCAGTTCCATACCTAGGAAGGGGATTAGGGCCAACGTCCTGACTTTC.

The rearrangement joins TRBV28 to TRBJ1-2; D uncertain. V was trimmed by 8 bases and J by 2 bases, leaving 12 bases between them. Germline CDR1 is MDHEN and CDR2 is SYDVKM. The CDR3 runs to 13 residues. CDR3 coding DNA: TGTGCCAGCTTGGAGGGTTCCAACTATGGCTACACCTTC. Its protein product is CASLEGSNYGYTF.

The CDR3 nucleotides are TGTGCCAGCAGTGACCCTAGCGGGGGCTTATACAATGAGCAGTTCTTC. This codes for CASSDPSGGLYNEQFF. The genes are TRBV25-1 and TRBJ2-1, with TRBD2 matching 10 bases. With 3 bases clipped from V and 4 bases from J, the junction kept 6 bases outside the gene matches. The CDR3 contains 16 residues. In germline, CDR1 is MGHDK, CDR2 SYGVNS.

J is TRBJ2-7 and V is TRBV5-1; the match to TRBD1 covers 8 bases. CDR1 is SGHRS, CDR2 YFSETQ, per germline. This CDR3 is built from 14 residues. The J segment lost 3 bases and the V segment lost 0 bases, leaving 2 bases of the junction unmatched. The CDR3 loop reads CASSLGQGYYEQYF. The CDR3 DNA reads as TGCGCCAGCAGCTTGGGACAGGGGTACTACGAGCAGTACTTC.

The V call is TRBV10-2, the J call TRBJ2-1; possible D gene TRBD2, 5 bases. CDR1 WSHSY and CDR2 SAAADI come from the germline V gene. Between the trimmed V and J ends, which lost 3 bases and 5 bases, there was a span of 14 bases. The CDR3 consists of 15 residues. In DNA form, the CDR3 reads TGCGCCAGCAGTGATATCAGGCGGGCGAACAATGAGCAGTTCTTC. This codes for CASSDIRRANNEQFF.

V gene TRBV27 combines with J gene TRBJ2-3; unclear D gene. The CDR3 sequence is 12 residues long. V lost 5 bases and J 4 bases, leaving 7 bases between the germline ends. Germline V gives CDR1 MNHEY, CDR2 SMNVEV (reference sequence). CDR3 residues: CASSPNADTQYF. The CDR3 coding sequence is TGTGCCAGCAGTCCAAATGCAGATACGCAGTATTTT.